This T cell receptor beta chain was recovered during a study of OX40 agonist ivuxolimab in advanced cancers. Turning to the study itself: Three patients showed partial responses: one hepatocellular carcinoma and two cutaneous melanoma cases.

Libraries were prepared by immunoSEQ multiplex PCR; TCRdb keeps only in-frame clonotypes and omits some of them. The sample carries about 73,000 clones, more than 90% recorded once. A remark on this clone: The target antigen is unknown.

This CDR3 region has 13 residues. Germline CDR1 SGDLS, CDR2 YYNGEE. Trimming stripped 0 bases from V and 0 bases from J, with 3 bases between. General study findings and limits: At 0.1 to 3.0 mg/kg, clonal expansion of CD4+ and CD8+ blood T cells had occurred by week 6.

The sample was CD4+ or CD8+ T cells sorted from blood, taken in a trial of the OX40 agonist ivuxolimab. This sequence originates from an adult with an advanced solid tumor such as melanoma, head and neck, liver or kidney cancer. The chain links TRBV9 to TRBJ1-1, with D uncertain. The CDR3, as DNA: TGTGCCAGCAGCGTAGTCCTGAACACTGAAGCTTTCTTT. Amino acids: CASSVVLNTEAFF.